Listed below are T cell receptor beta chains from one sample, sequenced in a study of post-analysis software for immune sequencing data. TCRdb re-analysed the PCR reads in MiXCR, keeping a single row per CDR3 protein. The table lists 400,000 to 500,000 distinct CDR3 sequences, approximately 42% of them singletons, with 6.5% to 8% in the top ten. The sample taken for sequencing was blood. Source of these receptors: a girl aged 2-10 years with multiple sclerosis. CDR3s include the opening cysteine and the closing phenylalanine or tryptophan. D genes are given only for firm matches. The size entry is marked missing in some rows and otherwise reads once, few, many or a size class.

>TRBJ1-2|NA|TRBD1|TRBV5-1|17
TGCGCCAGCAGTTTCCGTTGGGGACAGGCGCCCCACTATGGCTACACCTTC
CASSFRWGQAPHYGYTF
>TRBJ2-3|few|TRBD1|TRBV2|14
TGTGCCAGCAGTGACGACAGGGCCTCAGATACGCAGTATTTT
CASSDDRASDTQYF
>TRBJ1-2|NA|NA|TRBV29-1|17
TGCAGCGTTGAACCGCGACAGCATCTTGCCTCGAACTATGGCTACACCTTC
CSVEPRQHLASNYGYTF
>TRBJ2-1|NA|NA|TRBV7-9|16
TGTGCCAGCAGCCCAAGAGTGGGGGCTTCCTACAATGAGCAGTTCTTC
CASSPRVGASYNEQFF
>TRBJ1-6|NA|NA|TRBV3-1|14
TGTGCCAGCAGCCAGGGCTCCTATAATTCACCCCTCCACTTT
CASSQGSYNSPLHF
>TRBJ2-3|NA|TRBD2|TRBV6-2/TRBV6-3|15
TGTGCCAGCAGCCCTACTAGCGGGAGGGCAGATACGCAGTATTTT
CASSPTSGRADTQYF
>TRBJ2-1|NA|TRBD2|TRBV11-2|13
TGTGCCAGCAGCTTAGATTATTCGCGGGGGAAGTTCTTC
CASSLDYSRGKFF
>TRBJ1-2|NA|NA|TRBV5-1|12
TGCGCCAGCAGCTCGACAATGAGTGGCTACACCTTC
CASSSTMSGYTF
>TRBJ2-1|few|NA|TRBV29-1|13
TGCAGCGGGGGGCTAAGCTCCTACAATGAGCAGTTCTTC
CSGGLSSYNEQFF
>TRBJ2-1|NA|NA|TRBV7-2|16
TGTGCCAGCAGCCCCCGCTTAAGGGTAGGGTACAATGAGCAGTTCTTC
CASSPRLRVGYNEQFF
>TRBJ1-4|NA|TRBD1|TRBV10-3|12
TGTGCCATCAGTGGAACAGGGGAATGGATGTTTTTT
CAISGTGEWMFF
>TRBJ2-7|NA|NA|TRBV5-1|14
TGCGCCAGCAGCACGGAAGGTGGGTTTAGCGAGCAGTACTTC
CASSTEGGFSEQYF
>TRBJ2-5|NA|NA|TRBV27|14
TGTGCCAGCAGTGACCCACCTCTCGGAGAGACCCAGTACTTC
CASSDPPLGETQYF
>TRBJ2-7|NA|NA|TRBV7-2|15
TGTGCCAGCAGCTCCCCCAGCGGAGCCGGCTACGAGCAGTACTTC
CASSSPSGAGYEQYF
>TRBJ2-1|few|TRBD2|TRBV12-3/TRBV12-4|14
TGTGCCAGCAGTTTAGTCGGTAGCGGGGCTGGGCAGTTCTTC
CASSLVGSGAGQFF
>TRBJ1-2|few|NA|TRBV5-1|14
TGCGCCAGCAGCTTGCCAGTGGACCCTTATGGCTACACCTTC
CASSLPVDPYGYTF
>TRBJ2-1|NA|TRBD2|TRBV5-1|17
TGCGCCAGCAGCTTGGAGCCAACTAGCGGGAGCTCCTTTGAGCAGTTCTTC
CASSLEPTSGSSFEQFF
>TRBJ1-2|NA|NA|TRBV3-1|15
TGTGCCAGCAGCCCCTCCCACCGGGACAACTATGGCTACACCTTC
CASSPSHRDNYGYTF
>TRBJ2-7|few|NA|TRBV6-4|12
TGTGCCCCACCCCAGTCACGGGTCGAGCAGTACTTC
CAPPQSRVEQYF
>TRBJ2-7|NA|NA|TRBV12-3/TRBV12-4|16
TGTGCCAGCAGTTTAGCCGTCACAGGCGATACCTACGAGCAGTACTTC
CASSLAVTGDTYEQYF
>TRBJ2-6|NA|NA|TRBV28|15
TGTGCCAGCAGCCAACAGGGTTCGGGGGCCAACGTCCTGACTTTC
CASSQQGSGANVLTF
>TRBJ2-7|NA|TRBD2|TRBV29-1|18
TGCAGCATCCGGGCTCTGAAGGGTCTGGGACTAGCGGGATACGAGCAGTACTTC
CSIRALKGLGLAGYEQYF
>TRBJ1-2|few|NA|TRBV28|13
TGTGCCAGCAGTTTTTTGGACGGTTATGGCTACACCTTC
CASSFLDGYGYTF
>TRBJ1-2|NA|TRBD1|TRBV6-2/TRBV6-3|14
TGTGCCAGCAGGTACCCGGGACAGATCTATGGCTACACCTTC
CASRYPGQIYGYTF
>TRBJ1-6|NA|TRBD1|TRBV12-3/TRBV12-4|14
TGTGCCAGCAGCCGACAGGGGGGGAATTCACCCCTCCACTTT
CASSRQGGNSPLHF
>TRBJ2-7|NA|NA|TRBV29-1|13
TGCAGCGTTCGGCTGCCCGGAACCTACGAGCAGTACTTC
CSVRLPGTYEQYF
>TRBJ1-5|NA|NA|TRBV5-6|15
TGTGCCAGCAGCTTATCAGGGGAGGGCAATCAGCCCCAGCATTTT
CASSLSGEGNQPQHF
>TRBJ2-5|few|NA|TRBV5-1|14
TGCGCCAGCAGCTCCCCCGACTTCCAAGAGACCCAGTACTTC
CASSSPDFQETQYF
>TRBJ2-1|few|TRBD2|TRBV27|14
TGTGCCAGCAGGAGCGGGATGGCCTACAATGAGCAGTTCTTC
CASRSGMAYNEQFF
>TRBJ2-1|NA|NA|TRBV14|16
TGTGCCAGCAGCCAAGCCCCAGCGGGCGCCTACAATGAGCAGTTCTTC
CASSQAPAGAYNEQFF
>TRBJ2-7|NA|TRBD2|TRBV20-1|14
TGCAGTGCTAGAGCGGGAGGGTCAGACTACGAGCAGTACTTC
CSARAGGSDYEQYF
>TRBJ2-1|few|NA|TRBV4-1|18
TGCGCCAGCAGCCAAGAAAGTTGGGTCCAGAGCTCCTACAATGAGCAGTTCTTC
CASSQESWVQSSYNEQFF
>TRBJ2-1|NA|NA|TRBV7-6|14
TGTGCCAGCAGCTTAACGGCCAGTTTCGGTGAGCAGTTCTTC
CASSLTASFGEQFF
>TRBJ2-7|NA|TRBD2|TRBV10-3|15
TGTGCCACTTCAACAGGACTAGCGGGAAGGAGTGAGCAGTACTTC
CATSTGLAGRSEQYF
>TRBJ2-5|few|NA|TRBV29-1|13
TGCAGCGTTGAAGATGTCAGCGTGGAGACCCAGTACTTC
CSVEDVSVETQYF
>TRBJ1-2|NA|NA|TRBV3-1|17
TGTGCCAGCAGCCAAGTTTACAGATTCTCAGCTAACTATGGCTACACCTTC
CASSQVYRFSANYGYTF
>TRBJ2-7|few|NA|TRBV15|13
TGTGCCACCAGCAGAGATCGGGTCTACGAGCAGTACTTC
CATSRDRVYEQYF
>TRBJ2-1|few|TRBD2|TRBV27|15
TGTGCCAGCAGTTTACCTAGCGGGAGTGACTATGAGCAGTTCTTC
CASSLPSGSDYEQFF
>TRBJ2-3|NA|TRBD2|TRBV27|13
TGTGCCAGCAGTACCCGGACTAGCGGGACGCAGTATTTT
CASSTRTSGTQYF
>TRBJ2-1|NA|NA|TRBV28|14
TGTGCCAGCAGTTTTCGGGACGGCGACAATGAGCAGTTCTTC
CASSFRDGDNEQFF
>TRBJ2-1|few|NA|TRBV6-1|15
TGTGCCAGCAGCGTGGCTAGGAACAAGGTCAATGAGCAGTTCTTC
CASSVARNKVNEQFF
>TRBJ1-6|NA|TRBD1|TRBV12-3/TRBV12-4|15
TGTGCCAGCAGGGGAACCGGGACAGTAGATTCACCCCTCCACTTT
CASRGTGTVDSPLHF
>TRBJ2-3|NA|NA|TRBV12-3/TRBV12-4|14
TGTGCCTGCAGTTTAGGTTACGGGTCAGATACGCAGTATTTT
CACSLGYGSDTQYF
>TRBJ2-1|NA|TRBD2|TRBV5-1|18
TGCGCCAGCAGCTTGTTTCTAGCGGGGGGGCGGACCTACAATGAGCAGTTCTTC
CASSLFLAGGRTYNEQFF
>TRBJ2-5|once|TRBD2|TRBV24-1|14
TGTGCCACCAGCCTAGCGGGGGGCGGAGAGACCCAGTACTTC
CATSLAGGGETQYF
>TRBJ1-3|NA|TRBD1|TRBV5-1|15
TGCGCCAGCAGCCTACGGACAGGTTCTGGAAACACCATATATTTT
CASSLRTGSGNTIYF
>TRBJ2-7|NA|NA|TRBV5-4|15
TGTGCCAGCAGCTTGGGGGGCCGCCTCCCCTACGAGCAGTACTTC
CASSLGGRLPYEQYF
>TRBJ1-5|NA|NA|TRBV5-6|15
TGTGCCAGCAGCTCCGGACAGAGTAACAATCAGCCCCAGCATTTT
CASSSGQSNNQPQHF
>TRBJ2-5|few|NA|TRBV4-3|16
TGCGCCAGCAGCCAAGATTGGCCTACCGCAAAGGGGACCCAGTACTTC
CASSQDWPTAKGTQYF
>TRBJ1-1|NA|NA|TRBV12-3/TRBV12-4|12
TGTGCTAGCACCCTGGGCGGGACTGAAGCTTTCTTT
CASTLGGTEAFF
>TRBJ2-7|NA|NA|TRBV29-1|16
TGCAGCGTTTCCAGACTCAGGGGAGGAAACTCCTACGAGCAGTACTTC
CSVSRLRGGNSYEQYF
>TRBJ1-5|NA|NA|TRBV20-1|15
TGCAGTGCTAGAGATCCGGGATATAGCAATCAGCCCCAGCATTTT
CSARDPGYSNQPQHF
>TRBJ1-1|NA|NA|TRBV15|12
TGTGCCACCAGCGGGAGAAACACTGAAGCTTTCTTT
CATSGRNTEAFF
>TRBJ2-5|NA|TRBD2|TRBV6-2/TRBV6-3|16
TGTGCCAGCAGTTACTCGCCGGGACTAGCGGCCGAGACCCAGTACTTC
CASSYSPGLAAETQYF